The 20 T cell receptor beta chains below all came from one sample that was sequenced in a study of CD8 T cells in ankylosing spondylitis. Whole-study findings and limits: Blood from ankylosing spondylitis patients appeared to carry a characteristic roughly 8-variant TCR beta motif.

TCRdb passed the 5' RACE reads through MiXCR, listing each CDR3 protein once. The table records some 840,000 distinct CDR3 sequences, 12% of them present only once. For these TCRs, the target antigens are not known. The source material was blood, either unsorted or a sorted T cell fraction (not recorded which). These receptor sequences come from a male donor with ankylosing spondylitis.

This clonotype was found many times. The CDR3 DNA sequence: TGCAGCGCCACACCCGGGACAGGGGATTACGAGCAGTACTTC. Amino acid sequence: CSATPGTGDYEQYF. The rearrangement links TRBV29-1 to TRBJ2-7; 10 nucleotides match TRBD1. The CDR3 length is 14 residues. Germline V gene data show CDR1 as SQVTM and CDR2 as ANQGSEA. The V gene end was trimmed by 7 bases and the J gene end by 4 bases; junction bases not matched to a gene: 10.

Only a few counts were recorded for this clonotype. This chain connects TRBV5-6 to TRBJ2-7; 10 positions match TRBD2. The germline V gene has CDR1 SGHDT and CDR2 YYEEEE. V was clipped by 0 bases and J by 6 bases; unmatched bases: 9. The CDR3 sequence is 16 residues long. The CDR3 spells CASSLARAGGPSEQYF. CDR3 coding DNA: TGTGCCAGCAGCTTGGCCCGAGCGGGAGGGCCGAGCGAGCAGTACTTC.

The V call is TRBV5-6, the J call TRBJ2-1; 9 positions match TRBD1. V trimming: 3 bases; J trimming: 8 bases; junction bases outside the gene matches: 12. The CDR3 is made up of 16 amino acids. Germline lookup yields CDR1 SGHDT and CDR2 YYEEEE. The CDR3 nucleotides read TGTGCCAGCAGCTCCCTACGGACAGGGGTCTGGGATGAGCAGTTCTTC. Translated: CASSSLRTGVWDEQFF. The full variable domain, rest sourced from reference TRBV5-6 and TRBJ2-1, is DAGVTQSPTHLIKTRGQQVTLRCSPKSGHDTVSWYQQALGQGPQFIFQYYEEEERQRGNFPDRFSGHQFPNYSSELNVNALLLGDSALYLCASSSLRTGVWDEQFFGPGTRLTVL.

In nucleotides, the CDR3 is TGTGCCACCAGCCCGGGAGCGTCTCAAGAGACCCAGTACTTC. Protein: CATSPGASQETQYF. The chain couples TRBV24-1 to TRBJ2-5, with a weak D call TRBD2 (6 bases). V was trimmed by 7 bases and J by 2 bases, leaving 13 bases between them. This CDR3 region has 14 residues. Per germline, CDR1 KGHDR and CDR2 SFDVKD.

CDR3 in DNA: TGCGCCAGCAGCCAGGAGAGGGGGTTTGAGACCCAGTACTTC. Protein product: CASSQERGFETQYF. The V gene is TRBV5-1, the J gene TRBJ2-5; D may be TRBD1 (6 bases). There are 14 residues in the CDR3. Trimming took off 4 bases at V and 5 bases at J, with 15 bases between the two ends. Germline lookup yields CDR1 SGHRS and CDR2 YFSETQ.

This clonotype was seen a few times. The chain uses TRBV11-2 and TRBJ2-1; D is unclear. The CDR3 contains 14 residues. Deletions cut 5 bases from V and 4 bases from J, with 12 bases between. CDR1 and CDR2 (germline): SGHAT, FQNNGV. This CDR3 is CASSPYVSYNEQFF. Written as DNA, the CDR3 is TGTGCCAGCAGCCCATACGTGAGTTACAATGAGCAGTTCTTC.

This clonotype has more than one count but fewer than ten. The chain employs TRBV11-2 and TRBJ1-4; TRBD1 is a possible D gene (6 bases). The CDR3 loop spans 18 amino acids. CDR1 is SGHAT and CDR2 is FQNNGV in the germline V gene. Trimming cost V 2 bases and J 2 bases, with 18 bases left between them. For the CDR3, the DNA is TGTGCCAGCAGCTTAAGAAGGGGACAAGGAGTTACTAATGAAAAACTGTTTTTT. Residues: CASSLRRGQGVTNEKLFF. Based on the CDR3 plus reference TRBV11-2 and TRBJ1-4, the full variable domain is EAGVAQSPRYKIIEKRQSVAFWCNPISGHATLYWYQQILGQGPKLLIQFQNNGVVDDSQLPKDRFSAERLKGVDSTLKIQPAKLEDSAVYLCASSLRRGQGVTNEKLFFGSGTQLSVL.

This clonotype has a count of ten or more. The gene calls are TRBV5-1 and TRBJ1-1; 8 nucleotides align to TRBD1. Germline loops: CDR1 SGHRS, CDR2 YFSETQ. This CDR3 has 14 residues. After removal of 4 bases from V and 3 bases from J, the junction contained 5 bases not matched to a gene. The CDR3 DNA reads as TGCGCCAGCAGCCTGACAGGGGTAGACACTGAAGCTTTCTTT. Translated: CASSLTGVDTEAFF.

This clonotype was found a few times. This chain connects TRBV12-3 or TRBV12-4 to TRBJ2-7; tentatively, D is TRBD1 (5 bases). CDR3 length equals 12 residues. Trimming removed 1 base at V and 9 bases at J, with 10 bases between. The CDR3 reads CASSLEGSTQYF. CDR3 nucleotide sequence: TGTGCCAGCAGTTTAGAGGGGTCAACGCAGTACTTC.

The rearrangement joins TRBV4-2 to TRBJ2-5; 7 bases match TRBD1. CDR1 is LGHNA and CDR2 is YNFKEQ in the germline V gene. The CDR3 consists of 18 residues. Germline trimming cut 4 bases from V and 3 bases from J; bases unmatched to any gene: 17. CDR3 nucleotides: TGTGCCAGCAGCCCCAGGACAGGATTACAGGGGTCGGAAGAGACCCAGTACTTC. This gives the protein CASSPRTGLQGSEETQYF.

This clonotype has just a few counts. V and J are TRBV6-1 and TRBJ1-5; D call uncertain. The CDR3 has 13 residues. Germline-derived CDR1 and CDR2 are MNHNS and SASEGT. V was trimmed by 5 bases and J by 3 bases, leaving 8 bases between them. CDR3 nucleotides: TGTGCCAGCAGTCCCTGGGACAATCAGCCCCAGCATTTT. Translation: CASSPWDNQPQHF.

This clonotype has just a few counts. The chain has TRBV3-1 and TRBJ2-1; 7 bases align to TRBD2. Unmatched junction bases numbered 14, after V lost 0 bases and J lost 9 bases. This CDR3 spans 17 amino acids. Germline V gene lookup returns CDR1 LGHDT and CDR2 YNNKEL (reference sequence). This CDR3 reads CASSQDLTGLVPVEQFF. Written as DNA, the CDR3 is TGTGCCAGCAGCCAAGACCTTACTGGACTAGTCCCCGTTGAGCAGTTCTTC.

This chain uses TRBV5-1 with TRBJ2-1; D is unclear. This CDR3 has 14 amino acids. Trimming removed 6 bases from V and 7 bases from J, with 17 bases in between. Germline values: CDR1 SGHRS, CDR2 YFSETQ. CDR3 amino acids: CASTGVGVGNEQFF. The CDR3 bases are TGCGCCAGCACGGGTGTTGGGGTGGGAAATGAGCAGTTCTTC.

This rearrangement joins TRBV3-1 to TRBJ2-3, with D maybe TRBD2 (6 bases). The germline gives CDR1 LGHDT, CDR2 YNNKEL (reference sequence). Trimming took off 2 bases at V and 4 bases at J, with 10 bases between the two ends. The CDR3 runs 14 residues. The CDR3 DNA is TGTGCCAGCAGCCAATCGGAGGGAGCAGATACGCAGTATTTT. Translated, it gives CASSQSEGADTQYF.

This clonotype was observed a few times. The chain couples TRBV5-1 to TRBJ1-1; D remains unclear. The CDR3 has 14 amino acids. Germline CDR1 SGHRS, CDR2 YFSETQ. Trimming left V 0 bases short and J 0 bases short, with 6 bases between. CDR3 in DNA: TGCGCCAGCAGCTTGGGGTTCTTGAACACTGAAGCTTTCTTT. It encodes CASSLGFLNTEAFF.

The chain links TRBV7-9 to TRBJ2-3, with 9 bases lining up with TRBD1. Germline CDR1 and CDR2: SEHNR and FQNEAQ (reference sequence). The CDR3 consists of 16 residues. Trimming cost V 5 bases and J 2 bases; bases outside gene matches: 8. Here the CDR3 reads CASSLRTGEPTDTQYF. DNA for the CDR3: TGTGCCAGCAGCCTAAGGACAGGGGAGCCCACAGATACGCAGTATTTT. Using reference TRBV7-9 and TRBJ2-3 for the parts outside the CDR3, the full variable domain is DTGVSQNPRHKITKRGQNVTFRCDPISEHNRLYWYRQTLGQGPEFLTYFQNEAQLEKSRLLSDRFSAERPKGSFSTLEIQRTEQGDSAMYLCASSLRTGEPTDTQYFGPGTRLTVL.

The chain links TRBV12-3 or TRBV12-4 to TRBJ1-6; D unresolved. CDR3 length equals 13 residues. V was clipped by 0 bases and J by 8 bases, with 5 bases between them. DNA for the CDR3: TGTGCCAGCAGTTTAGCGCATGATTCACCCCTCCACTTT. It codes for CASSLAHDSPLHF.

The chain has TRBV6-5 and TRBJ1-2; 11 bases match TRBD1. V gave up 0 bases and J gave up 6 bases; unmatched junction bases: 6. The CDR3 is 16 residues long. From germline, CDR1 is MNHEY and CDR2 SVGAGI. The CDR3: CASSYSRTGGLNGYTF. Written as DNA, the CDR3 is TGTGCCAGCAGTTACTCGAGGACAGGGGGCCTCAATGGCTACACCTTC.

This clonotype was detected many times. This sequence joins TRBV6-2 or TRBV6-3 and TRBJ2-5; possibly TRBD2 for D (5 bases). Between the trimmed V and J ends, which lost 6 bases and 5 bases, there was a span of 10 bases. This CDR3 has 12 amino acids. Germline-derived CDR1 and CDR2 are MNHEY and SVGEGT. This chain's CDR3 is CASRIATETQYF. CDR3 coding DNA: TGTGCCAGCAGGATAGCGACGGAGACCCAGTACTTC.

The gene calls are TRBV29-1 and TRBJ2-3, with 9 bases fitting TRBD2. This CDR3 comprises 17 residues. Germline CDR1 SQVTM, CDR2 ANQGSEA. With 4 bases clipped from V and 4 bases from J, the junction kept 15 bases outside the gene matches. CDR3 protein: CSVVIWAGGPSADTQYF. The CDR3 bases are TGCAGCGTTGTAATCTGGGCGGGAGGGCCTTCTGCAGATACGCAGTATTTT.